Below, 17 T cell receptor beta chains from the same sample are listed, as sequenced in a study of T cell clones after liver transplantation. Using immunoSEQ multiplex PCR, the repertoire was profiled, and TCRdb retains in-frame clones only, with some absent. The sample holds roughly 40,000 clones, about 86% seen once. Material: CD4+ T cells from blood, obtained 24 months after liver transplant. Receptors were obtained from a human patient who received a liver transplant. Part of the T cell pool may stem from the graft donor.

V gene TRBV21-1 combines with J gene TRBJ2-4; TRBD2 reflects the table's D call only, with no check against the DNA. TRBV21-1 is assigned pseudogene status. The CDR3 spans 17 residues. The CDR3 is CASSKGAKAVAKNIQYF. The CDR3 nucleotides read TGTGCCAGCAGCAAAGGAGCGAAGGCGGTAGCCAAAAACATTCAGTACTTC.

CDR3 DNA: TGTGCCAGCAGCTTGGCCCCAGTTTCCCCGGTGGCTGAAAAACTGTTTTTT. Translated: CASSLAPVSPVAEKLFF. This chain uses TRBV5-6 with TRBJ1-4; D unclear. CDR1 is SGHDT, CDR2 YYEEEE, per germline. The CDR3 contains 17 residues. V was clipped by 0 bases and J by 7 bases, with 19 bases between them.

J is TRBJ1-5 and V is TRBV19; D gene ambiguous. The CDR3 sequence is 17 residues long. Germline V CDR1 and CDR2: LNHDA, SQIVND (reference sequence). V lost 6 bases and J lost 0, with 18 bases in between. DNA for the CDR3: TGTGCCAGTAGGGCAAGGCAGGACTTACTTAGCAATCAGCCCCAGCATTTT. Encoded protein: CASRARQDLLSNQPQHF. The full variable domain, rest sourced from reference TRBV19 and TRBJ1-5, is DGGITQSPKYLFRKEGQNVTLSCEQNLNHDAMYWYRQDPGQGLRLIYYSQIVNDFQKGDIAEGYSVSREKKESFPLTVTSAQKNPTAFYLCASRARQDLLSNQPQHFGDGTRLSIL.

The J gene is TRBJ2-2, the V gene TRBV15; 7 bases map to TRBD2. J was trimmed by 4 bases and V by 0 bases; bases with no gene match: 2. CDR3 size: 15 residues. Per the germline V gene, CDR1 is LNHNV and CDR2 is YYDKDF (reference sequence). CDR3 nucleotides: TGTGCCACCAGCAGAGAGCGGGGGAGCACCGGGGAGCTGTTTTTT. This gives the protein CATSRERGSTGELFF.

V usage is TRBV5-4 and J usage is TRBJ2-5; D is ambiguous. V was pared by 0 bases and J by 3 bases, with 15 bases between. The CDR3 is 16 amino acids. Germline V gene lookup returns CDR1 SGHNT and CDR2 YYREEE (reference sequence). This chain's CDR3 is CASSLEFARGKETQYF. The CDR3 DNA follows: TGTGCCAGCAGCTTGGAGTTCGCGCGTGGAAAAGAGACCCAGTACTTC. Looking up the rest from reference TRBV5-4 and TRBJ2-5 gives the full variable domain: ETGVTQSPTHLIKTRGQQVTLRCSSQSGHNTVSWYQQALGQGPQFIFQYYREEENGRGNFPPRFSGLQFPNYSSELNVNALELDDSALYLCASSLEFARGKETQYFGPGTRLLVL.

V gene TRBV25-1 combines with J gene TRBJ1-5; D gene unclear. The CDR3 runs to 15 residues. V was pared by 3 bases and J by 4 bases, with 13 bases between. Germline V gene data show CDR1 as MGHDK and CDR2 as SYGVNS. The CDR3 nucleotides are TGTGCCAGCAGTGATGGTGGGAGGCCAAATCAGCCCCAGCATTTT. Translating gives CASSDGGRPNQPQHF.

This chain links TRBV2 with TRBJ1-1; no definite D call. V shed 6 bases and J shed 3 bases, with 14 bases lying between them. CDR1 is SNHLY, CDR2 FYNNEI, per germline. The CDR3 covers 14 residues. The CDR3 spells CASSRKGEDTEAFF. The CDR3, as DNA: TGTGCCAGCAGCCGGAAGGGAGAGGACACTGAAGCTTTCTTT.

The chain combines TRBV5-1 with TRBJ2-3, with 7 positions matching TRBD2. J gave up 1 base and V 3 bases, and 2 bases lay outside the gene matches. The CDR3 has 14 amino acids. CDR1 and CDR2 from the germline V gene are SGHRS and YFSETQ. CDR3 protein: CASSSSGRTDTQYF. DNA for the CDR3: TGCGCCAGCAGCTCTAGCGGCCGCACAGATACGCAGTATTTT.

The rearrangement joins TRBV19 to TRBJ2-1; D may be TRBD1 (5 bases). The CDR3 runs to 15 residues. V lost 5 bases and J 0 bases, leaving 11 bases between the germline ends. Germline V gene lookup returns CDR1 LNHDA and CDR2 SQIVND (reference sequence). For the CDR3, the DNA is TGTGCCAGTAGTGCCACAGGTGACTCCTACAATGAGCAGTTCTTC. Translating gives CASSATGDSYNEQFF.

The chain uses TRBV6-1 and TRBJ1-1; no firm D call. Trimming took off 7 bases at V and 0 bases at J, with 12 bases between the two ends. Germline loops: CDR1 MNHNS, CDR2 SASEGT. This CDR3 has 14 residues. Here the CDR3 reads CASTRELMNTEAFF. CDR3 DNA sequence: TGTGCCAGCACCCGGGAGTTAATGAACACTGAAGCTTTCTTT.

The V gene is TRBV7-9, the J gene TRBJ2-7, with a tentative D call TRBD2 (5 bases). The V gene's germline CDR1 is SEHNR and CDR2 FQNEAQ (reference sequence). V lost 5 bases, J lost 2 bases, and 7 bases lay in between. The CDR3 consists of 12 residues. CDR3 sequence: CASSPGTYEQYF. In DNA form, the CDR3 reads TGTGCCAGCAGCCCCGGGACCTACGAGCAGTACTTC. Supplemented by reference TRBV7-9 and TRBJ2-7, the full variable domain reads DTGVSQNPRHKITKRGQNVTFRCDPISEHNRLYWYRQTLGQGPEFLTYFQNEAQLEKSRLLSDRFSAERPKGSFSTLEIQRTEQGDSAMYLCASSPGTYEQYFGPGTRLTVT.

The CDR3 here is CASSTPSLSRGYTF. CDR3 bases: TGTGCCAGTAGTACCCCCTCCTTATCCAGGGGCTACACCTTC. J is TRBJ1-2 and V is TRBV19; D gene unclear. Germline values: CDR1 LNHDA, CDR2 SQIVND (reference sequence). This CDR3 has 14 amino acids. Between the trimmed V and J ends, which lost 4 bases and 8 bases, there was a span of 17 bases.

CDR3 sequence reads: CSVEGTGAPYGYTF. Written as DNA, the CDR3 is TGCAGCGTTGAAGGCACCGGGGCGCCCTATGGCTACACCTTC. The rearrangement uses TRBV29-1 and TRBJ1-2; perhaps TRBD1 as D (5 bases). This CDR3 has 14 amino acids. V lost 1 base and J lost 4, with 13 bases in between. Germline lookup yields CDR1 SQVTM and CDR2 ANQGSEA.

The chain uses TRBV6-5 and TRBJ2-4; TRBD1 matches 10 bases. This CDR3 has 15 residues. Germline V gives CDR1 MNHEY, CDR2 SVGAGI. J gave up 6 bases and V 6 bases, and 8 bases lay outside the gene matches. The CDR3 spells CASSSGTGEGNIQYF. DNA for the CDR3: TGTGCCAGCAGCTCCGGGACAGGGGAGGGAAACATTCAGTACTTC.

This clone was observed once. This chain connects TRBV19 to TRBJ2-1; unclear D gene. Trimming took 6 bases from V and 0 from J, leaving 9 bases between them. Per germline, CDR1 LNHDA and CDR2 SQIVND (reference sequence). The length of the CDR3 is 14 residues. CDR3 DNA: TGTGCCAGTAGACTGGCAGCCTCCTACAATGAGCAGTTCTTC. Residues: CASRLAASYNEQFF.

This chain connects TRBV7-9 to TRBJ2-1; D perhaps matches TRBD2 (5 bases). Trimming cost V 2 bases and J 8 bases, with 10 bases left between them. The CDR3 consists of 13 residues. Germline V gene data show CDR1 as SEHNR and CDR2 as FQNEAQ (reference sequence). CDR3 in amino acids: CASSLSPGYEQFF. CDR3 in DNA: TGTGCCAGCAGCTTATCTCCGGGATATGAGCAGTTCTTC.

This clone showed up just once. The chain has TRBV27 and TRBJ2-2; TRBD2 might be the D (6 bases). The CDR3 length is 17 residues. Trimming pared 2 bases from V and 0 bases from J, leaving 13 bases between. Germline V CDR1 and CDR2: MNHEY, SMNVEV (reference sequence). The CDR3 DNA sequence: TGTGCCAGCAGTTTAGGCGCGGGGATCTCGAACACCGGGGAGCTGTTTTTT. As protein: CASSLGAGISNTGELFF.